This T cell receptor (beta chain) was found in a study of lymphopenia after photon versus proton radiotherapy. General study findings and limits: After lymphocyte nadir, photon-treated repertoires showed oligoclonal expansion, especially CD8+ Temra.

TCRdb's table, derived via immunoSEQ multiplex PCR, lists solely in-frame clones and lacks some. The sample holds some 76,000 clones, just under 95% seen once. As to this clone: Its antigen is unknown.

This CDR3 is 17 amino acids long. Trimming removed 0 bases at V and 7 bases at J, with 19 bases between. In germline, CDR1 is LGHNA, CDR2 YNFKEQ. The rearrangement uses TRBV4-2 and TRBJ2-1; tentative D call: TRBD1 (6 bases). The source was peripheral blood, collected from a patient treated with photon-based radiotherapy. This clonotype was obtained from a woman aged 40 to 50 with cholangiocarcinoma. CDR3 region: CASSQESFAGVRNEQFF. The CDR3, as DNA: TGTGCCAGCAGCCAAGAATCTTTCGCAGGGGTTAGGAATGAGCAGTTCTTC.